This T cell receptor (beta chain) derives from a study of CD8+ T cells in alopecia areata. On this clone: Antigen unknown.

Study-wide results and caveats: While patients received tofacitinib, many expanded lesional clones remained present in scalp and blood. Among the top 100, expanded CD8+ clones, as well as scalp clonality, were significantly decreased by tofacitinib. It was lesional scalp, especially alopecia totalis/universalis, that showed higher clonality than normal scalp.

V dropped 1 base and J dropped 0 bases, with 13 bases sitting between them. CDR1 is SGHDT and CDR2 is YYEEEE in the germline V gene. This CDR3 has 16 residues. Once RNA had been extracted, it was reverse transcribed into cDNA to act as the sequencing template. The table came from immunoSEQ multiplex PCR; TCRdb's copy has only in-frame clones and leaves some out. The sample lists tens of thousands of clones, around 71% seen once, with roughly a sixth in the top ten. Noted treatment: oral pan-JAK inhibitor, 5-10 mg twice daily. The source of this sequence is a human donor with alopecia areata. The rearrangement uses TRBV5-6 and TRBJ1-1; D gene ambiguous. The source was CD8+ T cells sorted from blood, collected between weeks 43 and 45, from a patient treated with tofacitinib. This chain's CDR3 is CASSLNRVLMNTEAFF. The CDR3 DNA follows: TGTGCCAGCAGCTTGAATAGGGTTCTGATGAACACTGAAGCTTTCTTT.